The clone carrying this T cell receptor (beta chain) was observed many times. Its matching antigen is unknown. The record originates from a study of regulatory T cells in long-lasting Graves disease. The V end was cut by 7 bases, the J end by 1 base, with 22 bases between. The CDR3 loop spans 17 amino acids. CDR1 and CDR2 (germline): MNHNS, SASEGT. CDR3-region Arm-PCR and iRepertoire HTBI primers produced the TCR beta libraries. One entry per CDR3 protein results from TCRdb running MiXCR on the multiplex PCR reads. The sample includes about 320,000 distinct CDR3 sequences, over 15% of them seen just once. The time point is: newly diagnosed GD, antithyroid drugs for less than 3 months. The authors made the TCR library using RNA they extracted from PBMCs. Each of the patients was recruited from an endocrinology department situated in Xi'an, China. Tubes containing EDTA received roughly 10 milliliters of drawn peripheral blood.

Findings and limits, study-wide: There were preferences for TRBV28, TRBJ1-2 and TRBJ2-5 in persistent disease. New patients shared roughly 1,000 public clonotypes, and persistent patients shared more, with 2,741.

The rearrangement joins TRBV6-1 to TRBJ2-5; possible D gene TRBD1, 6 bases. The sequence derives from a female donor with Graves disease. The sequencing used peripheral blood mononuclear cells (PBMCs), collected at new diagnosis, from a patient treated with antithyroid drugs. This chain's CDR3 is CASTLSWRKGGQETQYF. Here the CDR3 DNA reads TGTGCCAGCACCTTAAGTTGGAGGAAAGGGGGCCAAGAGACCCAGTACTTC.